This TCR beta chain was observed in a study of blood T cell repertoires in COVID-19. The overall study: Sources were T cells, B-cell-depleted T cells, or PBMCs; the material itself was cDNA or gDNA.

Participant ages covered about 18 to 100 years across about two dozen US areas. Assignment of participants to cohorts was predicated upon participant-reported clinical history. This CDR3 spans 11 amino acids. V lost 7 bases, J lost 6 bases, and 9 bases lay in between. Germline loops: CDR1 SNHLY, CDR2 FYNNEI. In the study's own analysis: Amplification of reference gene primers was used by the study to estimate nucleated cell counts. This table comes from immunoSEQ multiplex PCR, and its TCRdb copy is limited to in-frame clones, with some not included. The DNA was the basis for D and trimming; V, J and clone size are from that table. The sample has about 250,000 clones, roughly 90% seen once.

The source of this sequence is a woman in her twenties or thirties with acute COVID-19. The specimen sequenced was PBMCs or T cells enriched from blood (not recorded which). The chain uses TRBV2 and TRBJ1-1; D uncertain. CDR3 nucleotides: TGTGCCAGCAAGTTGGGCTCTGAAGCTTTCTTT. Translation gives CASKLGSEAFF.